Below are 24 T cell receptor beta chains sequenced from a single sample in a study of lung T cells in sarcoidosis with Löfgren's syndrome. TCRdb independently ran MiXCR on the reads; one entry per CDR3 protein. The sample consists of some 19,000 distinct CDR3 sequences, around 20% of them appearing once. Sequencing was done on a sample of CD4+ T cells from bronchoalveolar lavage. The receptors were gathered from a human donor with sarcoidosis (Löfgren's syndrome or another form), or a control subject (not recorded which).

This clonotype was counted at least ten times. The chain carries TRBV11-2 and TRBJ2-3; tentative D call: TRBD2 (7 bases). This CDR3 is 15 amino acids long. V was pared by 3 bases and J by 4 bases, with 14 bases between. Per germline, CDR1 SGHAT and CDR2 FQNNGV. The CDR3 DNA sequence: TGTGCCAGCAGCTTGCGCGGGGGCTCTCCAGATACGCAGTATTTT. Translated: CASSLRGGSPDTQYF.

This clonotype turned up a few times. The V call is TRBV29-1, the J call TRBJ1-2; 7 bases line up with TRBD1. Trimming removed 4 bases from V and 6 bases from J; junction bases left unmatched: 8. Per germline, CDR1 SQVTM and CDR2 ANQGSEA. The CDR3 runs 13 residues. The CDR3 protein is CSVALTGADGYTF. As DNA, the CDR3 is TGCAGCGTTGCCCTCACAGGGGCTGATGGCTACACCTTC.

This clonotype appeared a few times. The chain carries TRBV7-9 and TRBJ2-1; tentatively, D is TRBD2 (5 bases). In germline, CDR1 is SEHNR, CDR2 FQNEAQ (reference sequence). Trimming left V 3 bases short and J 0 bases short, with 6 bases between. The CDR3 loop spans 14 amino acids. Here the CDR3 reads CASSFTSSYNEQFF. DNA of the CDR3: TGTGCCAGCAGCTTTACTAGCTCCTACAATGAGCAGTTCTTC.

This clonotype showed up just a few times. The genes are TRBV28 and TRBJ1-2; no definite D call. The germline CDR1 and CDR2 sequences are MDHEN and SYDVKM. V shed 0 bases and J shed 7 bases, with 3 bases lying between them. The CDR3 sequence is 11 residues long. CDR3 in DNA: TGTGCCAGCAGTTTATGGGGTGGCTACACCTTC. Translating it yields CASSLWGGYTF.

This clonotype rates as medium-sized. Here the CDR3 DNA reads TGTGCCAGCAGTTATCTGGGGGTAACTGAAGCTTTCTTT. Translating gives CASSYLGVTEAFF. V gene TRBV6-2 or TRBV6-3 combines with J gene TRBJ1-1; the D gene is possibly TRBD1 (5 bases). Germline CDR1 is MNHEY and CDR2 is SVGEGT. This CDR3 has 13 residues. V was trimmed by 3 bases and J by 5 bases, leaving 10 bases between them.

Comments on this clonotype: This may stem from a read error, because a much larger clone lies one nucleotide away. V is TRBV24-1 and J is TRBJ2-3, with TRBD2 as a possible D gene (6 bases). CDR3 length: 14 residues. Germline V lookup: CDR1 KGHDR, CDR2 SFDVKD. The CDR3 DNA reads as TGTGCCACCAGTGGTTTGCGGGATCCAGATACGCAGTATTTT. Translated: CATSGLRDPDTQYF.

Notes on this clonotype: The junction departs from the called germline gene at one end, perhaps through a read error. This chain links TRBV6-1 with TRBJ2-6; TRBD1 agrees at 7 bases. Germline V gene data show CDR1 as MNHNS and CDR2 as SASEGT. This CDR3 has 16 amino acids. CDR3 amino acids: CAGSEQGSAGANALTF. CDR3 DNA sequence: TGTGCCGGCAGTGAACAGGGGAGCGCTGGGGCCAACGCCCTGACTTTC.

The chain couples TRBV7-2 to TRBJ2-7; 13 positions agree with TRBD2. V shed 7 bases, J shed 2 bases, and the junction held 5 bases outside the gene matches. This CDR3 comprises 15 residues. Germline V gene sequence: CDR1 SGHTA, CDR2 FQGNSA. The CDR3 DNA sequence: TGTGCCAGCAAACCGACTAGCGGGGGGCCCTACGAGCAGTACTTC. This encodes CASKPTSGGPYEQYF.

The chain carries TRBV10-3 and TRBJ1-1, with a possible D match to TRBD1 (5 bases). CDR1 is ENHRY and CDR2 is SYGVKD in the germline V gene. This CDR3 spans 15 amino acids. V was cut by 3 bases and J by 3 bases, with 14 bases left in between. CDR3 DNA: TGTGCCATCAGTGATTGGGAACAGGAGGACACTGAAGCTTTCTTT. Amino acids: CAISDWEQEDTEAFF.

Ten or more counts support this clonotype. The chain employs TRBV20-1 and TRBJ2-7, with 7 bases fitting TRBD2. V shed 6 bases and J 3 bases; nucleotides not matched to a gene: 8. The length of the CDR3 is 13 residues. Germline V gives CDR1 DFQATT, CDR2 SNEGSKA (reference sequence). The CDR3 DNA sequence: TGCAGTGCCCCTACTAGCGTCAACTACGAGCAGTACTTC. As protein: CSAPTSVNYEQYF.

There are many counts of this clonotype. The V call is TRBV10-3, the J call TRBJ1-1, with D maybe TRBD1 (6 bases). CDR1 ENHRY and CDR2 SYGVKD come from the germline V gene. Trimming left V 6 bases short and J 1 base short, with 9 bases between. CDR3 length: 13 amino acids. The CDR3 sequence: CAIRGTQNTEAFF. DNA for the CDR3: TGTGCCATCAGGGGGACACAGAACACTGAAGCTTTCTTT.

This clonotype has just a few counts. The rearrangement links TRBV18 to TRBJ2-3; no reliable D call. V was pared by 3 bases and J by 2 bases, with 9 bases between. The CDR3 is 14 amino acids. From germline, CDR1 is KGHSH and CDR2 LQKENI. CDR3 in DNA: TGTGCCAGCTCACCCCGGACGGCCACAGATACGCAGTATTTT. This encodes CASSPRTATDTQYF.

About this clonotype: The CDR3 ends on some other residue instead of the conserved phenylalanine or tryptophan, so this is likely a read error. This chain uses TRBV19 with TRBJ2-7, with D possibly TRBD1 on 6 matching bases. Trimming cost V 4 bases and J 0 bases, with 13 bases left between them. Germline V CDR1 and CDR2: LNHDA, SQIVND (reference sequence). CDR3 size: 15 residues. CDR3 loop: CASSKGQWLSYEQYL. As DNA, the CDR3 is TGTGCCAGTAGTAAAGGACAGTGGCTCTCCTACGAGCAGTACCTC.

This clonotype was picked up many times. The chain joins TRBV20-1 to TRBJ1-1; D remains ambiguous. CDR1 and CDR2 (germline): DFQATT, SNEGSKA (reference sequence). V dropped 2 bases and J dropped 1 base, with 14 bases sitting between them. The CDR3 spans 15 residues. The CDR3 DNA reads TGCAGTGCTAGATACCCTGGACTGACGAACACTGAAGCTTTCTTT. Residues: CSARYPGLTNTEAFF.

By frequency in the sample, this clonotype is medium-sized. The chain employs TRBV27 and TRBJ2-5; the match to TRBD2 covers 9 bases. The CDR3 has 19 residues. V lost 0 bases to trimming and J lost 6 bases; unmatched junction nucleotides: 17. CDR1 and CDR2 from the germline V gene are MNHEY and SMNVEV (reference sequence). As DNA, the CDR3 is TGTGCCAGCAGTTTATCGCCGGACACGATGGGACTAGCCTTCCAGACCCAGTACTTC. Its translation is CASSLSPDTMGLAFQTQYF.

This clonotype was observed many times. This chain links TRBV11-2 with TRBJ2-1, with 12 bases aligning to TRBD2. The germline CDR1 and CDR2 sequences are SGHAT and FQNNGV. V dropped 4 bases and J dropped 6; count of bases not matched to a gene: 7. The CDR3 covers 16 residues. CDR3 sequence reads: CASSSVPGLAGNEQFF. The DNA for the CDR3 is TGTGCCAGCAGCTCAGTTCCGGGACTAGCGGGCAATGAGCAGTTCTTC.

The count of this clonotype is one. Possible read error: a much larger clone is one base away. The chain uses TRBV15 and TRBJ2-5, with 8 positions matching TRBD2. CDR1 LNHNV and CDR2 YYDKDF come from the germline V gene (reference sequence). The CDR3 consists of 15 residues. CDR3 in amino acids: CAASRDRGGHWTQYF. The CDR3 DNA follows: TGTGCCGCCAGCAGAGATCGGGGGGGTCACTGGACCCAGTACTTC.

This clonotype was observed a handful of times. Here the CDR3 DNA reads TGTGCCAGCAGCTTGGGGGCTATGTACAATGAGCAGTTCTTC. Encoded protein: CASSLGAMYNEQFF. The V call is TRBV7-2, the J call TRBJ2-1, with D perhaps TRBD1 (6 bases). The CDR3 spans 14 residues. CDR1 is SGHTA and CDR2 is FQGNSA in the germline V gene. The V gene lost 3 bases and the J gene lost 4 bases, with 10 bases spanning the gap.

This rearrangement joins TRBV7-2 to TRBJ2-2, with D perhaps matching TRBD2 (6 bases). Trimming cost V 3 bases and J 6 bases, with 17 bases left between them. The CDR3 totals 16 residues. Germline CDR1 SGHTA, CDR2 FQGNSA. This CDR3 reads CASSFRLSPGAGELFF. CDR3 DNA sequence: TGTGCCAGCAGCTTTAGATTATCTCCGGGGGCCGGGGAGCTGTTTTTT.

This clonotype is medium-sized in the sample. This chain uses TRBV6-6 with TRBJ2-3; D possibly matches TRBD1 or TRBD2 (5 bases each). This CDR3 has 15 residues. V was clipped by 0 bases and J by 0 bases, with 7 bases between them. Germline V gene sequence: CDR1 MNHNY, CDR2 SVGAGI (reference sequence). The CDR3: CASSYSGPSTDTQYF. CDR3 bases: TGTGCCAGCAGTTACTCGGGACCTAGCACAGATACGCAGTATTTT.

In regard to this clonotype: A clone one base away is much larger, so this may be a read error. The genes are TRBV24-1 and TRBJ1-1; possibly TRBD1 for D (5 bases). The CDR3 contains 15 residues. Between the trimmed V and J ends, which lost 4 bases and 1 base, there was a span of 12 bases. The germline gives CDR1 KGHDR, CDR2 SFDVKD. CDR3 region: CATSDIPTENTEAFF. The CDR3 DNA sequence: TGTGCCACCAGTGACATACCGACAGAGAACACTGAAGCTTTCTTT.

In this sample, this clonotype turned up many times. The chain has TRBV20-1 and TRBJ2-7, with D hard to call. Germline lookup yields CDR1 DFQATT and CDR2 SNEGSKA (reference sequence). Trimming cost V 2 bases and J 0 bases, with 11 bases left between them. This CDR3 has 14 residues. This CDR3 is CSARIRARSYEQYF. The CDR3 DNA reads TGCAGTGCTAGAATTCGGGCCCGCTCCTACGAGCAGTACTTC.

CDR3 region: CASSLGLHEQYF. The CDR3 bases are TGTGCCAGCAGCCTCGGCCTTCACGAGCAGTACTTC. The rearrangement links TRBV28 to TRBJ2-7, with unresolved D. The CDR3 extends over 12 amino acids. Germline V gene lookup returns CDR1 MDHEN and CDR2 SYDVKM. Trimming left V 6 bases short and J 5 bases short, with 11 bases between.

About this clonotype: This sequence may be a read error, since a much larger clone differs from it by one base. The chain is built from TRBV3-1 and TRBJ2-7; weak D call: TRBD2 (6 bases). Germline CDR1 reads LGHDT; CDR2 reads YNNKEL (reference sequence). The CDR3 extends over 14 amino acids. V lost 3 bases, J lost 0 bases, and 9 bases lay in between. CDR3 amino acids: CASSHRGLSYEQYF. CDR3 DNA: TGTGCCAGCAGCCATCGGGGACTCTCCTACGAGCAGTACTTC.